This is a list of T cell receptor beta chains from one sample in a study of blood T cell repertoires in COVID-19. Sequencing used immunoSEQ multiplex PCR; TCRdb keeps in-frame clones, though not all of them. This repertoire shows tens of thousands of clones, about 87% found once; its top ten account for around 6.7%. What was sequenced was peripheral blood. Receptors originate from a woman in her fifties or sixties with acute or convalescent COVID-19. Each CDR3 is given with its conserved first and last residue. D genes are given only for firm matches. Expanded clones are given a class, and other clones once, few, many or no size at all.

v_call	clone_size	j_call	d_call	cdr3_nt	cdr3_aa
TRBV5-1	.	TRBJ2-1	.	TGCGCCAGCAGCTTGTATCCCCCTGGGACATACAATGAGCAGTTCTTC	CASSLYPPGTYNEQFF
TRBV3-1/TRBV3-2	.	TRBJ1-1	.	TGTGCCAGCAGCCAAGAGCAGGGGTACACTGAAGCTTTCTTT	CASSQEQGYTEAFF
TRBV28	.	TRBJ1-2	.	TGTGCCAGCAGTTCCCCCGGAGTCGGCTATGGCTACACCTTC	CASSSPGVGYGYTF
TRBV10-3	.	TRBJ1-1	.	TGTGCCATCAGTGACCAGGGTCTGCGAGACACTGAAGCTTTCTTT	CAISDQGLRDTEAFF
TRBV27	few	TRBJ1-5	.	TGTGCCAGCAGTTTCTCCCGGGATCAGCCCCAGCATTTT	CASSFSRDQPQHF
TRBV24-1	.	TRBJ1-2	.	TGTGCCACCAGTGACTCCCGACAAAATTTCGAGTATGGCTACACCTTC	CATSDSRQNFEYGYTF
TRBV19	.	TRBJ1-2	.	TGTGCCAGTAGCGACAGGTTGGGGTATGGCTACACCTTC	CASSDRLGYGYTF
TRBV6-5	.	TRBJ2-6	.	TGTGCCAGCAGTTACGGACAGGGACTAGGGGCCAACGTCCTGACTTTC	CASSYGQGLGANVLTF
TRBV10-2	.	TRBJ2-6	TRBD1	TGCGCCAGCAAGGTGACAGGGTCGGAAATCTCTGGGGCCAACGTCCTGACTTTC	CASKVTGSEISGANVLTF
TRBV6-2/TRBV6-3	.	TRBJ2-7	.	TGTGCCAGCAGTTACCCAGGATACTACGAGCAGTACTTC	CASSYPGYYEQYF
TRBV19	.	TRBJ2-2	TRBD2	TGTGCCACTTCTAGCGGGGCGAACACCGGGGAGCTGTTTTTT	CATSSGANTGELFF
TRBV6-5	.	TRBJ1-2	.	TGTGCCAGCAGGAGGTACGGGGGCTATGGCTACACCTTC	CASRRYGGYGYTF
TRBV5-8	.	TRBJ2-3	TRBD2	TGTGCCAGCAGACCGGGACTCTCCAGCGGGGGTAGCACAGATACGCAGTATTTT	CASRPGLSSGGSTDTQYF
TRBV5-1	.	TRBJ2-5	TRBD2	TGCGCCAGCAGTCAGGGACTAGCCGCGGGTCAAGAGACCCAGTACTTC	CASSQGLAAGQETQYF
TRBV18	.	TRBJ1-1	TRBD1	TGTGCCAGCTCATCCGGGACAGGGGGTCAGATTGGCACTGAAGCTTTCTTT	CASSSGTGGQIGTEAFF
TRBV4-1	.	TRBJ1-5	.	TGCGCCAGCAGCCAGGCCGCGGGGAGTCAGCCCCAGCATTTT	CASSQAAGSQPQHF
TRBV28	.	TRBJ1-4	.	TGTGCCAGCAGTTTAATTCGGGAAAAACTGTTTTTT	CASSLIREKLFF
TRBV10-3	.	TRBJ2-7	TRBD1	TGTGCCATCAGTGAGACCCCCGGACAGGGGGTCAACGAGCAGTACTTC	CAISETPGQGVNEQYF
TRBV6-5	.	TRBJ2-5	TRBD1	TGTGCCAGCAGTCTGATGGGACAGGCAAAAGGGACCCAGTACTTC	CASSLMGQAKGTQYF
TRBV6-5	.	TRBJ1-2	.	TGTGCCAGCAGTACGGTACGGGACTATGGCTACACCTTC	CASSTVRDYGYTF
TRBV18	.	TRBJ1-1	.	TGTGCCAGCTCACCTCCTAGTACGAACACTGAAGCTTTCTTT	CASSPPSTNTEAFF
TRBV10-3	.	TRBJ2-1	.	TGTGCCGCCGGGAGTTTGGAGCAGTTCTTC	CAAGSLEQFF
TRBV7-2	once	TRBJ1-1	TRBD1	TGTGCCAGCAGCTTAGCAATTACAGGGGGTGAAACTGAAGCTTTCTTT	CASSLAITGGETEAFF
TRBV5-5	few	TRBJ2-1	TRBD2	TGTGCCAGCAGCATGGCGGGGGTCTACAATGAGCAGTTCTTC	CASSMAGVYNEQFF
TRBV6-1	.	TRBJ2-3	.	TGTGCCAGCAGTGTTAAGGCGGGGCAGCTTACAGATACGCAGTATTTT	CASSVKAGQLTDTQYF
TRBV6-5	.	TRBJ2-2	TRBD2	TGTGCCAGCATGGAGCTAGCGGGGGGGATCGGGGAGCTGTTTTTT	CASMELAGGIGELFF
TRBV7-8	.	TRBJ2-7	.	TGTGCCAGCAGCTTAGATGCCGGGGGTCTTCTCGAGCAGTACTTC	CASSLDAGGLLEQYF
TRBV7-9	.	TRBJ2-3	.	TGTGCCAGCAGCATAATAGGGGGATCGGCAGATACGCAGTATTTT	CASSIIGGSADTQYF
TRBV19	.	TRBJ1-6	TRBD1	TGTGCCACCAAGGGGGCAGCCGGCTATAATTCACCCCTCCACTTT	CATKGAAGYNSPLHF
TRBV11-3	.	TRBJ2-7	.	TGTGCCAGCAGCGGCCGGGATTACGAGCAGTACTTC	CASSGRDYEQYF
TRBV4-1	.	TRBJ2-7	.	TGCGCCAGCAGCGGACTCCTCACCTACGAGCAGTACTTC	CASSGLLTYEQYF
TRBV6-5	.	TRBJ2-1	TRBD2	TGTGCCAGCAGCCCCCGGGATAGCGGGAAAGAGCAGTTCTTC	CASSPRDSGKEQFF